This T cell receptor (beta chain) was obtained from a study of tumor and adjacent non-tumor tissue in lung cancer. Three rounds of nested PCR, following a modified ARM-PCR protocol, produced the TCRbeta library. Using its own MiXCR run on the multiplex PCR reads, TCRdb lists one record per CDR3 protein. Counted here are about 70,000 distinct CDR3 sequences, about three quarters occurring once; the ten biggest clones make up 28%. The CDR3 covers 14 residues. The V segment lost 11 bases and the J segment 5 bases; nucleotides outside the gene matches: 14. Germline values: CDR1 MNHEY, CDR2 SVGAGI. This sample's RNA came from whole unsorted tissue.

The sequence was obtained from a man aged 55 to 70 with non-small cell lung cancer. The sequenced sample was lung tumor tissue. This sequence joins TRBV6-5 and TRBJ2-5, with TRBD1 matching 7 bases. CDR3 loop: CADSYPTGHETQYF. In DNA form, the CDR3 reads TGTGCCGACAGTTACCCGACAGGGCACGAGACCCAGTACTTC.